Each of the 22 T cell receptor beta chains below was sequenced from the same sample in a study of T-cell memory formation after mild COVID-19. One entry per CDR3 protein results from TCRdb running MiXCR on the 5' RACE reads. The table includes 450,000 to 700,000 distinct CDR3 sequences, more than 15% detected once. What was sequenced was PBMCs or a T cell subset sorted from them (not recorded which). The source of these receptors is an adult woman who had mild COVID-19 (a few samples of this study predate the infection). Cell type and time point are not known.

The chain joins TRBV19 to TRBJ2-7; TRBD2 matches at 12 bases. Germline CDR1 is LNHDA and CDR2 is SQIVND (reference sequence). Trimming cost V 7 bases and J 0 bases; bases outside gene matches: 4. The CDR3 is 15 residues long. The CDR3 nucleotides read TGTGCCAGTACTCCGACTAGCGGGAGCTCCTACGAGCAGTACTTC. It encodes CASTPTSGSSYEQYF.

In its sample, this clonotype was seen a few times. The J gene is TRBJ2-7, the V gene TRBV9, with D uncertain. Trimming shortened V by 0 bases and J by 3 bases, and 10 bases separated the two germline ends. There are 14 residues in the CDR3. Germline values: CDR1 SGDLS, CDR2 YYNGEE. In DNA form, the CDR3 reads TGTGCCAGCAGCGTAGTTCCTAGTCACTACGAGCAGTACTTC. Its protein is CASSVVPSHYEQYF.

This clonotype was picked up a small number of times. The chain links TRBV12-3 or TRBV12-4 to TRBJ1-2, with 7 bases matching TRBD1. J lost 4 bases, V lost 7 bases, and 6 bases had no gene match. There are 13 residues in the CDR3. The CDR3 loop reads CASTQGVLYGYTF. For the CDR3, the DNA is TGTGCCAGCACCCAGGGGGTTCTCTATGGCTACACCTTC.

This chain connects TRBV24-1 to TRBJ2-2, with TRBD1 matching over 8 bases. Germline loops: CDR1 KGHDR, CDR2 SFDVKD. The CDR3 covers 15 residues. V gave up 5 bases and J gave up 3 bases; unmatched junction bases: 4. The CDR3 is CATSGRTGHTGELFF. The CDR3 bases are TGTGCCACCAGTGGCCGGACAGGGCACACCGGGGAGCTGTTTTTT.

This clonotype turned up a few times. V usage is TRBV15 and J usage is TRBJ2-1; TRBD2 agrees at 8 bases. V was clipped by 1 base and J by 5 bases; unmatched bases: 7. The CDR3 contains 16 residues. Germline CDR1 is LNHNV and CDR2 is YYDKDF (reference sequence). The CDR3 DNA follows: TGTGCCACCAGCAGAGGAAGCGGGAGAGCCCACAATGAGCAGTTCTTC. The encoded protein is CATSRGSGRAHNEQFF.

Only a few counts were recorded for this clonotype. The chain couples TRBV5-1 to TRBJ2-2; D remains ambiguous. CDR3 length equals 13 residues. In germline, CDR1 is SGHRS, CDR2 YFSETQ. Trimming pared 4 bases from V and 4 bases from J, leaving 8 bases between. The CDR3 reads CASSVGSTGELFF. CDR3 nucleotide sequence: TGCGCCAGCAGCGTGGGAAGCACCGGGGAGCTGTTTTTT.

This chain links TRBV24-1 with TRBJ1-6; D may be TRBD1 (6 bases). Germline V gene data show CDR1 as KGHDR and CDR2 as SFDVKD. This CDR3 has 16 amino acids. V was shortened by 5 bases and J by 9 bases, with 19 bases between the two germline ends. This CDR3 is CATSGLQGPDGSPLHF. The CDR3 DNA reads TGTGCCACCAGTGGCCTACAGGGTCCTGATGGTTCACCCCTCCACTTT.

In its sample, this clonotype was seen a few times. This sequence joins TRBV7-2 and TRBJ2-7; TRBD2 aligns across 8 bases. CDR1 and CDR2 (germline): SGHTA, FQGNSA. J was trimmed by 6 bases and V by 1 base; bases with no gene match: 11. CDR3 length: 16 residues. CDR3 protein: CASSLGLVGLAREQYF. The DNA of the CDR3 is TGTGCCAGCAGCTTAGGTTTAGTCGGACTAGCCCGCGAGCAGTACTTC.

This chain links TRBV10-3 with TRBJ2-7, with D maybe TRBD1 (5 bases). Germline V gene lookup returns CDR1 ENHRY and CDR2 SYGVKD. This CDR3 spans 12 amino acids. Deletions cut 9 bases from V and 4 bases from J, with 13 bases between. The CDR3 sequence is CAISQGGYEQYF. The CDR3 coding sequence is TGTGCCATTTCCCAGGGTGGATACGAGCAGTACTTC.

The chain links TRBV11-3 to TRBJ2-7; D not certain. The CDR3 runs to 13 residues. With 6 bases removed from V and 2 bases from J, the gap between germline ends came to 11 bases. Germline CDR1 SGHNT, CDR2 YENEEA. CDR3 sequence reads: CASSRDATYEQYF. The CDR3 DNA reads TGTGCCAGCAGTCGCGACGCAACCTACGAGCAGTACTTC.

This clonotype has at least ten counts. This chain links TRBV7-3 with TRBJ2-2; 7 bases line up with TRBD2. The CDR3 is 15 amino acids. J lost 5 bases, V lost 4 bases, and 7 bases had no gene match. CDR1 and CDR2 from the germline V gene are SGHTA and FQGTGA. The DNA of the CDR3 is TGTGCCAGCAGCTCTCGGCAGGGAGGGACCGGGGAGCTGTTTTTT. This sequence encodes CASSSRQGGTGELFF.

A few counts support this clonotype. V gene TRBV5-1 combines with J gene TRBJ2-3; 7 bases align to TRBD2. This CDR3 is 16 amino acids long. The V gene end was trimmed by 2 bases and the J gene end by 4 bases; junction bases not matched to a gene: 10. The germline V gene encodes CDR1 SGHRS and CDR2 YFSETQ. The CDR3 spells CASSFRGGGQPDTQYF. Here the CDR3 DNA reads TGCGCCAGCAGCTTCCGGGGCGGGGGTCAGCCAGATACGCAGTATTTT.

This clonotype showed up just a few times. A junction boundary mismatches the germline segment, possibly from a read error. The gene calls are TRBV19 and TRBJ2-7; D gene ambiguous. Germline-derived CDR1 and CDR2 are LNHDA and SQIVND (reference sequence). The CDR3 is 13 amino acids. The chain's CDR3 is CASSLDFSYEQYF. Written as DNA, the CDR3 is TGTGCCAGTAGTTTAGACTTCTCCTACGAGCAGTACTTC.

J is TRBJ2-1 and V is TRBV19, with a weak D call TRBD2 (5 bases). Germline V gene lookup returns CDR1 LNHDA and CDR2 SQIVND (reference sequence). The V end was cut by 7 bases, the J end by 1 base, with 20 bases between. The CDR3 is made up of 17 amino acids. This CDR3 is CASIPPTRGASYNEQFF. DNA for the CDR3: TGTGCCAGTATTCCACCCACCCGGGGAGCGTCCTACAATGAGCAGTTCTTC.

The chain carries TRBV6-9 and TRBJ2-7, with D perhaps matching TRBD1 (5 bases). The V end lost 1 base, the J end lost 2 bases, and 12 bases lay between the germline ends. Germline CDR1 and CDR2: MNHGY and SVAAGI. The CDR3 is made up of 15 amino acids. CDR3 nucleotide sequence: TGTGCCAGCAGTTATTTGCGCCAGGGTGCCTACGAGCAGTACTTC. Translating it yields CASSYLRQGAYEQYF.

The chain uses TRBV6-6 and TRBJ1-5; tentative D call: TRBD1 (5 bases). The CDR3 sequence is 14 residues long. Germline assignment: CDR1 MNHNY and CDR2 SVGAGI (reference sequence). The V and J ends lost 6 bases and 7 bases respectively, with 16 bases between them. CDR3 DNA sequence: TGTGCCAGCAGCCCAGCGGGGGGGGGGCAGCCCCAGCATTTT. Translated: CASSPAGGGQPQHF.

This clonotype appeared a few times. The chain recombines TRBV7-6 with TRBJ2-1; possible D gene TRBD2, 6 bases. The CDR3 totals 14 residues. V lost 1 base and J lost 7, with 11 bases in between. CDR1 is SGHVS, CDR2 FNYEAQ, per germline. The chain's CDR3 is CASSLEVAGNEQFF. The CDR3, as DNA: TGTGCCAGCAGCTTAGAAGTGGCGGGGAATGAGCAGTTCTTC.

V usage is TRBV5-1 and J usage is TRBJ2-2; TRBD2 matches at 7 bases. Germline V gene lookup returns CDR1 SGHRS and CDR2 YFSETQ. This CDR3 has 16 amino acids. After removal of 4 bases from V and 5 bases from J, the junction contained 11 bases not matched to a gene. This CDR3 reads CASSPGWSSGTGELFF. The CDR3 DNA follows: TGCGCCAGCAGCCCCGGTTGGTCTAGCGGAACCGGGGAGCTGTTTTTT. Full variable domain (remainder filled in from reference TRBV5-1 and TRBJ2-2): KAGVTQTPRYLIKTRGQQVTLSCSPISGHRSVSWYQQTPGQGLQFLFEYFSETQRNKGNFPGRFSGRQFSNSRSEMNVSTLELGDSALYLCASSPGWSSGTGELFFGEGSRLTVL.

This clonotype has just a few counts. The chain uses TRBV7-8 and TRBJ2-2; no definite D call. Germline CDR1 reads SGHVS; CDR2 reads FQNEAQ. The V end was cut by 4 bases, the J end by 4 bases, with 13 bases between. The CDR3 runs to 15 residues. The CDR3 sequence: CASSSKPAGTGELFF. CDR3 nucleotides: TGTGCCAGCAGCTCAAAACCCGCCGGCACCGGGGAGCTGTTTTTT.

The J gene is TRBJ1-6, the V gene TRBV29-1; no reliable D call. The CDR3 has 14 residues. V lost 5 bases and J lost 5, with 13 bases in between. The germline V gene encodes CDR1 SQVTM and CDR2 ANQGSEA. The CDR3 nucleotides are TGCAGCGTTCGTGACCGAGAGGATAATTCACCCCTCCACTTT. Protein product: CSVRDREDNSPLHF.

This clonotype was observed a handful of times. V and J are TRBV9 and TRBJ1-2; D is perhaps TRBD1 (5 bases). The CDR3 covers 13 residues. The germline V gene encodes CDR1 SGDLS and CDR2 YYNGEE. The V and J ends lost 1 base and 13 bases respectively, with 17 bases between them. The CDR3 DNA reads TGTGCCAGCAGCGTATCGACGTCGGACATCACCACCTTC. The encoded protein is CASSVSTSDITTF.

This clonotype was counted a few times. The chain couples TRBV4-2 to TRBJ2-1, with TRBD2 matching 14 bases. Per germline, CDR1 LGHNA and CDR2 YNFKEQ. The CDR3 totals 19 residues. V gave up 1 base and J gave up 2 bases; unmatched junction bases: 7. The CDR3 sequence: CASSQVGTSGRSAYNEQFF. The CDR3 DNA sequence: TGTGCCAGCAGCCAAGTTGGGACTAGCGGGAGAAGCGCCTACAATGAGCAGTTCTTC.